This TCR beta chain is from a study of shared clonotypes between healthy human individuals. In the study overall: Aged between 18 and 49, the donors were a couple of women and three men.

The repertoire was sequenced with immunoSEQ multiplex PCR; TCRdb's copy has only in-frame clones and lacks some. The sample includes roughly 2.5 million clones, 85% to 95% of them seen just once. Germline CDR1 reads SGHTS; CDR2 reads YDEGEE. The V segment lost 0 bases and the J segment 4 bases; nucleotides outside the gene matches: 12. The CDR3 is 18 amino acids. This sequence joins TRBV5-8 and TRBJ1-2; TRBD1 agrees at 10 bases. The source material was naive CD4+ T cells sorted from blood. Subset given: CD45RA+ positively selected. The receptor's source is a young man in good health. CDR3 residues: CASSLVIGTGAIGYGYTF. The CDR3 region has the DNA TGTGCCAGCAGCTTGGTTATCGGGACAGGGGCAATCGGCTATGGCTACACCTTC.